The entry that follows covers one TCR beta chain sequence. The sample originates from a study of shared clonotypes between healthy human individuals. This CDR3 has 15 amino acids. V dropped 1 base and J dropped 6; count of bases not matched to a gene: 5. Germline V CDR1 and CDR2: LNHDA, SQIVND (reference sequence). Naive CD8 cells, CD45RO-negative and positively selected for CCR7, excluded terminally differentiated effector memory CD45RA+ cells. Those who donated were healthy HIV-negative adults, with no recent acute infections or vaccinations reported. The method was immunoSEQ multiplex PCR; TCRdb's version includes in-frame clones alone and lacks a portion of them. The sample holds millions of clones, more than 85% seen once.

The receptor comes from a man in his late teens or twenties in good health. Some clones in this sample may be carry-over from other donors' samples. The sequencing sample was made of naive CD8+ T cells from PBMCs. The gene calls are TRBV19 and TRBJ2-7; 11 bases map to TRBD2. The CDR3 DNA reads TGTGCCAGTAGTATAGTAGCGGGAGGGCCGGTCGAGCAGTACTTC. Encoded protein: CASSIVAGGPVEQYF.